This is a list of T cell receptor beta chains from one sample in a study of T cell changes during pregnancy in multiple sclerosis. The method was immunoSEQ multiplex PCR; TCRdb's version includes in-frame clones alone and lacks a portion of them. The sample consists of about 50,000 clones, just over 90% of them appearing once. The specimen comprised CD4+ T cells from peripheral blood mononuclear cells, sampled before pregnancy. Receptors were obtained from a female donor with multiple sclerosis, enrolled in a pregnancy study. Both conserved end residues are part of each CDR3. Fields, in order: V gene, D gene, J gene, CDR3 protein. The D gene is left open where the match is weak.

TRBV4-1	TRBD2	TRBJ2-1	CASSQVASGEGGNEQFF
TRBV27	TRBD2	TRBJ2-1	CASSYVGGRGKGYNEQFF
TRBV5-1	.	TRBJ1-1	CASSSLGVGTEAFF
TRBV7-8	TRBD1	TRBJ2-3	CASSFLRDRVGDTQYF
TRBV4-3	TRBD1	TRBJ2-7	CANSEGTGIDEQYF
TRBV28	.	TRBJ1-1	CASSLEHPPEAFF
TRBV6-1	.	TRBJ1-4	CASSEAGEGEKLFF
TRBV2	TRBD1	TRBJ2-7	CASSEQPGQGSEQYF
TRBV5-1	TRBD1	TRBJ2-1	CASSFGQGNYNEQFF
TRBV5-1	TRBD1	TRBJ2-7	CASSPRDRGYEQYF
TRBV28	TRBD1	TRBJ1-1	CASSSGQAEAFF
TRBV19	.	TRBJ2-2	CASSMKGTTNTGELFF
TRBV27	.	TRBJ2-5	CASKPSRAGPETQYF
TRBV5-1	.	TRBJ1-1	CASSPDGRGIAEAYF
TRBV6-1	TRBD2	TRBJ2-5	CASSAGTSGRAIETQYF
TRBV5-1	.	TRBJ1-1	CASSLIVGGNTEAFF
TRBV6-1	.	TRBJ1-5	CAVQGNQPQHF
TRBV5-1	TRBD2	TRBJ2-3	CASSLGISGRGTDTQYF
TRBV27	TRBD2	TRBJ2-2	CASSLSSGRASAGELFF
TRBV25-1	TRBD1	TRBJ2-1	CASSDPDRGFHNEQFF
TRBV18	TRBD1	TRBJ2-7	CASSPGDRANYEQYF
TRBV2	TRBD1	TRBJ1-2	CATSTGEDYGYTF
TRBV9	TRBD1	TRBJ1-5	CASSEGTGPTRAQHF
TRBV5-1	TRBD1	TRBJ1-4	CASTQEGTGPEKLFF
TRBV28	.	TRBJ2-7	CASSRTYYEQYF
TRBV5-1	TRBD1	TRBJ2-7	CASSALQGNSYEQYF
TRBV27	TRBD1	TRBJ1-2	CASSLTGTRRYGYTF
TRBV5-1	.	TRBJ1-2	CASSFSGGALYGYTF
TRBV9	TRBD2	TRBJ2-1	CASRGEGYNEQFF
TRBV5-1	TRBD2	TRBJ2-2	CASSLGPSGDPGTGELFF
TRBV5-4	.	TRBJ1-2	CAVDSLYGYTF
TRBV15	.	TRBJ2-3	CATSREGGDTQYF
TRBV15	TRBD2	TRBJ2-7	CATSRVGGGYEQYF
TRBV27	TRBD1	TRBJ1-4	CASSGQGLNEKLFF
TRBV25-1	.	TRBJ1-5	CASSGPFSNQPQHF
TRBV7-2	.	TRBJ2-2	CASSLTQTNGELFF
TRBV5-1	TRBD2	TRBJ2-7	CASSTLSGSDPYEQYF
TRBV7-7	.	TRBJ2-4	CASSPRGYESNIQYF
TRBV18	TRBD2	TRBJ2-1	CASSPGLAGEGSSYNEQFF
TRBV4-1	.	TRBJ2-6	CASSQDVFAGGRGSGANVLTF
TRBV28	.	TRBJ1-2	CASSLLADSLNYGYTF